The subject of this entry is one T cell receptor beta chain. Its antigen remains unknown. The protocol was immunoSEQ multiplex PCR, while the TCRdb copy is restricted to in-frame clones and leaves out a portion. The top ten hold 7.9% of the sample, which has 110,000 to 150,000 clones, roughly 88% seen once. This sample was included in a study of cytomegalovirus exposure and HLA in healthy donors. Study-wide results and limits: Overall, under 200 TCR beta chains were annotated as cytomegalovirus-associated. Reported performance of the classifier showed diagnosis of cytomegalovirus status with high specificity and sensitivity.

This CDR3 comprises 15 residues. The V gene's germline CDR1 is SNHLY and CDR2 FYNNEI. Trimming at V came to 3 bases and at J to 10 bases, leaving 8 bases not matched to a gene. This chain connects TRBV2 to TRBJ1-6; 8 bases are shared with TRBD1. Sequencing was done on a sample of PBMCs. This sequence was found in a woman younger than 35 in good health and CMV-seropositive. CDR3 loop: CASSDLRTGRSPLHF. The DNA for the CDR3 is TGTGCCAGCAGTGATCTGAGGACAGGGCGGTCACCCCTCCACTTT.